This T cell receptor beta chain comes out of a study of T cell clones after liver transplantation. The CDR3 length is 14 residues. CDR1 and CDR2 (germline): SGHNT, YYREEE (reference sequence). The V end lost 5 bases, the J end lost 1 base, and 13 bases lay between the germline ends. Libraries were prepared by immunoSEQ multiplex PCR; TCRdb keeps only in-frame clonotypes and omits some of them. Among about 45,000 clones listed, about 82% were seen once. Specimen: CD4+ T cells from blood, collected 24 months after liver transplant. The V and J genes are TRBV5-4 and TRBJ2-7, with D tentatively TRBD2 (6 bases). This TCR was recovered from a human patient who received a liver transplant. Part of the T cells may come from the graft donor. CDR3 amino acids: CASRAEGVSYEQYF. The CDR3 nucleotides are TGTGCCAGCAGGGCGGAGGGCGTTTCCTACGAGCAGTACTTC.